The 13 T cell receptor beta chains below were found in one sample sequenced in a study of CD8 T cells in Susac syndrome. Reverse transcription of 0.5 to 1 ug RNA was performed with random hexamers. MiXCR, run by TCRdb on the immunoSEQ multiplex PCR reads, gives a single entry per CDR3 protein. Of about 180,000 distinct CDR3 sequences in the sample, under 97% were seen once. The sequencing sample was made of CD4+ T cells from PBMCs. The receptors derive from a human donor with multiple sclerosis.

This chain links TRBV3-1 with TRBJ2-7, with 7 bases that match TRBD1. Germline-derived CDR1 and CDR2 are LGHDT and YNNKEL (reference sequence). The CDR3 is made up of 11 amino acids. V trimming: 5 bases; J trimming: 6 bases; junction bases outside the gene matches: 1. This CDR3 is CASSNRGEQYF. CDR3 nucleotide sequence: TGTGCCAGCAGCAACAGGGGCGAGCAGTACTTC.

This chain joins TRBV12-3 or TRBV12-4 and TRBJ2-5, with TRBD1 matching 9 bases. The CDR3 is made up of 15 amino acids. V dropped 5 bases and J dropped 4; count of bases not matched to a gene: 8. The CDR3 spells CASSPMTGGSETQYF. CDR3 DNA: TGTGCCAGCAGTCCGATGACAGGGGGTTCAGAGACCCAGTACTTC.

The V gene is TRBV3-1, the J gene TRBJ2-7; 9 nucleotides match TRBD2. Germline values: CDR1 LGHDT, CDR2 YNNKEL (reference sequence). The length of the CDR3 is 15 residues. V shed 5 bases, J shed 2 bases, and the junction held 7 bases outside the gene matches. The CDR3 here is CASSYLAGAAYEQYF. The CDR3 DNA is TGTGCCAGCAGCTACTTAGCGGGGGCCGCCTACGAGCAGTACTTC.

The rearrangement joins TRBV3-1 to TRBJ1-1, with D possibly matching TRBD1 (5 bases). The CDR3 has 12 residues. Trimming removed 7 bases at V and 8 bases at J, with 14 bases between. Germline values: CDR1 LGHDT, CDR2 YNNKEL (reference sequence). The CDR3 DNA sequence: TGTGCCAGCACTTCCGGGGGATGGGAAGCTTTCTTT. Encoded protein: CASTSGGWEAFF.

The genes are TRBV27 and TRBJ2-7; 8 bases line up with TRBD2. Germline CDR1 and CDR2: MNHEY and SMNVEV (reference sequence). The CDR3 has 13 amino acids. V shed 5 bases, J shed 5 bases, and the junction held 5 bases outside the gene matches. The CDR3 DNA sequence: TGTGCCAGCAGTACCGCGGGGGGTAACGAGCAGTACTTC. This translates into CASSTAGGNEQYF.

This clonotype was seen more than once but under ten times. This sequence joins TRBV7-2 and TRBJ1-2; maybe TRBD1 (5 bases). Trimming took 3 bases from V and 4 from J, leaving 12 bases between them. Germline V lookup: CDR1 SGHTA, CDR2 FQGNSA. This CDR3 comprises 14 residues. The DNA of the CDR3 is TGTGCCAGCAGCTTCGGGACCGCGCCCTATGGCTACACCTTC. It specifies CASSFGTAPYGYTF.

This clonotype has just one count. The chain joins TRBV4-3 to TRBJ1-6; 7 bases match TRBD1. This CDR3 is built from 14 residues. CDR1 is LGHNA, CDR2 YSLEER, per germline. The ends lost 6 bases at V and 8 bases at J; junction bases unmatched: 7. CDR3 loop: CASRFSGGDSPLHF. Here the CDR3 DNA reads TGCGCCAGCAGGTTTTCAGGGGGGGATTCACCCCTCCACTTT.

The chain couples TRBV5-1 to TRBJ1-2, with D perhaps matching TRBD1 (6 bases). V was pared by 0 bases and J by 1 base, with 13 bases between. Germline CDR1 is SGHRS and CDR2 is YFSETQ. CDR3 size: 16 residues. This chain's CDR3 is CASSLGTDLLNYGYTF. The DNA of the CDR3 is TGCGCCAGCAGCTTGGGGACAGACCTGCTTAACTATGGCTACACCTTC.

The chain employs TRBV20-1 and TRBJ2-3, with 11 bases lining up with TRBD2. Germline-derived CDR1 and CDR2 are DFQATT and SNEGSKA (reference sequence). The CDR3 runs to 16 residues. Trimming at V came to 3 bases and at J to 0 bases, leaving 5 bases not matched to a gene. In nucleotides, the CDR3 is TGCAGTGCTAGGCGGGCTAGCGGGGGGAGCACAGATACGCAGTATTTT. It encodes CSARRASGGSTDTQYF.

The J gene is TRBJ1-5, the V gene TRBV3-1; D unresolved. Trimming cost V 2 bases and J 4 bases, with 6 bases left between them. Germline values: CDR1 LGHDT, CDR2 YNNKEL (reference sequence). The CDR3 consists of 13 residues. The CDR3 sequence is CASSQFENQPQHF. DNA for the CDR3: TGTGCCAGCAGCCAATTTGAGAATCAGCCCCAGCATTTT.

The gene calls are TRBV20-1 and TRBJ1-1; TRBD1 might be the D (5 bases). There are 12 residues in the CDR3. Trimming shortened V by 3 bases and J by 6 bases, and 11 bases separated the two germline ends. Germline V lookup: CDR1 DFQATT, CDR2 SNEGSKA (reference sequence). CDR3 DNA: TGCAGTGCTAGGGTCGGGGACCCTGAAGCTTTCTTT. Residues: CSARVGDPEAFF.

The gene calls are TRBV28 and TRBJ2-3; D gene uncertain. Germline CDR1 MDHEN, CDR2 SYDVKM. V was trimmed by 1 base and J by 11 bases, leaving 13 bases between them. This CDR3 comprises 13 residues. This CDR3 reads CASSLSWAMQQYF. As DNA, the CDR3 is TGTGCCAGCAGTTTATCGTGGGCGATGCAGCAGTATTTT.

This rearrangement joins TRBV20-1 to TRBJ2-4; D is undetermined. Per germline, CDR1 DFQATT and CDR2 SNEGSKA (reference sequence). The CDR3 covers 15 residues. V dropped 4 bases and J dropped 3 bases, with 16 bases sitting between them. The CDR3 loop reads CSAIPSGLGKNIQYF. CDR3 sequence (DNA): TGCAGTGCTATCCCTTCAGGCCTAGGCAAAAACATTCAGTACTTC.